This T cell receptor beta chain was identified during a study of blood T cell repertoires in COVID-19. Turning to the study itself: Researchers got acute and convalescent COVID-19 samples from the United States, Italy and Spain.

The CDR3 totals 16 residues. After removal of 4 bases from V and 3 bases from J, the junction contained 9 bases not matched to a gene. Germline V CDR1 and CDR2: LGHDT, YNNKEL (reference sequence). Profiled with immunoSEQ multiplex PCR; TCRdb holds only in-frame clones, not every one. There are roughly 360,000 clones in the sample; roughly 90% occur only once, and about 0.89% lies in the top ten. The study recruited people aged about 18 to 95 years across roughly 25 US areas. Participants reported their clinical history, and cohort assignment relied on those reports. The sample comprised PBMCs or T cells enriched from blood (not recorded which). The TCR sequence derives from a woman under 40 with acute COVID-19. The chain recombines TRBV3-1 (or the pseudogene TRBV3-2) with TRBJ2-1; 7 positions agree with TRBD2. The CDR3 is CASSLLWPGGYNEQFF. CDR3 nucleotides: TGTGCCAGCAGCCTCCTCTGGCCGGGAGGCTACAATGAGCAGTTCTTC.